This TCR beta chain was captured in a study of blood T cell repertoires in COVID-19. On the study more broadly: PBMCs, B-cell-depleted T cells, or T cells provided the cDNA or gDNA that made up the material.

Produced via immunoSEQ multiplex PCR; TCRdb's table is partial and in-frame only. This sample has hundreds of thousands of clones, with 85% to 90% found just once. This TCR derives from a man between 25 and 39 years old who had recovered from COVID-19. The specimen sequenced was PBMCs or T cells enriched from blood (not recorded which).

The CDR3 DNA reads as TGTGCCAGTACTTCCGACACGAGCTCCTATAATTCACCCCTCCACTTT. Translated: CASTSDTSSYNSPLHF. The J gene is TRBJ1-6, the V gene TRBV19; D is unresolved. Deletions cut 7 bases from V and 0 bases from J, with 13 bases between. Germline lookup yields CDR1 LNHDA and CDR2 SQIVND (reference sequence). The CDR3 is 16 residues long.